This T cell receptor (beta chain) came from a study of OX40 agonist ivuxolimab in advanced cancers. Germline values: CDR1 DFQATT, CDR2 SNEGSKA (reference sequence). The CDR3 contains 11 residues. Deletions cut 1 base from V and 6 bases from J, with 3 bases between. Repertoires were generated with immunoSEQ multiplex PCR, while TCRdb's copy carries only in-frame clones and drops some. The repertoire holds about 35,000 clones, with nearly 80% as singletons. Prior autoimmune disease or systemic immunosuppression barred patients. V is TRBV20-1 and J is TRBJ2-2; D gene ambiguous. The material sequenced was CD4+ or CD8+ T cells sorted from blood, taken in a trial of the OX40 agonist ivuxolimab. The receptor comes from an adult with an advanced solid tumor such as melanoma, head and neck, liver or kidney cancer. CDR3 sequence reads: CSARGSGELFF. The DNA for the CDR3 is TGCAGTGCTAGAGGCTCCGGGGAGCTGTTTTTT.